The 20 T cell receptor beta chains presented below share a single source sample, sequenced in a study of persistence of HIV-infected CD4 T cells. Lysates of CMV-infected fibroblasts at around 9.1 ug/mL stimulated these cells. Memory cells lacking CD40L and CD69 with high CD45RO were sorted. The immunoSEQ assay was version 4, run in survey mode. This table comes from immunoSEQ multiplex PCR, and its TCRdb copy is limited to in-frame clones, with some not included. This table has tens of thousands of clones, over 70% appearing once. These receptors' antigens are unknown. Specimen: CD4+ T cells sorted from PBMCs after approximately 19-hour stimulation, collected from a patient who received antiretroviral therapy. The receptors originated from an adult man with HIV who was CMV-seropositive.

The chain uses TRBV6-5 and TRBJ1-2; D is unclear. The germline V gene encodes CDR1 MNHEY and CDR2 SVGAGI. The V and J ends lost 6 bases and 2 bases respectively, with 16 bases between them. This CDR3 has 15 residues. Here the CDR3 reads CASRLSGPGNYGYTF. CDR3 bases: TGTGCCAGCAGACTATCCGGGCCCGGGAACTATGGCTACACCTTC.

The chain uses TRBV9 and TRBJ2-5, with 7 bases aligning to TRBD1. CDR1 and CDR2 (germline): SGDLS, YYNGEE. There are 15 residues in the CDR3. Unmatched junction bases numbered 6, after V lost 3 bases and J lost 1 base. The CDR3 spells CASSASTGPQETQYF. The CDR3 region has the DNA TGTGCCAGCAGCGCGTCGACAGGGCCCCAAGAGACCCAGTACTTC.

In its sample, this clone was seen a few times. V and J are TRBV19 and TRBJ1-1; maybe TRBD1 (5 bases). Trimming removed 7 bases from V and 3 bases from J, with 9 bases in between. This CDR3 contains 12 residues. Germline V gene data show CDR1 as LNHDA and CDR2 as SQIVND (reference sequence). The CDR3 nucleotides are TGTGCCAGTACGAACAGGTACACTGAAGCTTTCTTT. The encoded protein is CASTNRYTEAFF.

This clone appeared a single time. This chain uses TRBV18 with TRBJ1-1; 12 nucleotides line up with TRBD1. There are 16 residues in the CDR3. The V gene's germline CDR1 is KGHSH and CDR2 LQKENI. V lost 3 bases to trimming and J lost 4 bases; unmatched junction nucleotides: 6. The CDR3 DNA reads TGTGCCAGCTCACCGCCCCGGGACAGGGGGCTCACTGAAGCTTTCTTT. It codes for CASSPPRDRGLTEAFF.

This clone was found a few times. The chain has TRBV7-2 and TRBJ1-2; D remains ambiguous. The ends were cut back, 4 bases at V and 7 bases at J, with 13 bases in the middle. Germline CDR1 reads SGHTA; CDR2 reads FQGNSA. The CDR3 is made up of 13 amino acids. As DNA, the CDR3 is TGTGCCAGCAGCTCCTCGGGTGGGGTTGGCTACACCTTC. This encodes CASSSSGGVGYTF.

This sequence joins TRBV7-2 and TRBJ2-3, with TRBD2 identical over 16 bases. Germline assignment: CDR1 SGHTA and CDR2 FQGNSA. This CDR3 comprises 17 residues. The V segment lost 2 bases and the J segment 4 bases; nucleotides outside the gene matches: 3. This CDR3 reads CASSLSGTSGRADTQYF. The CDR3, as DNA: TGTGCCAGCAGCTTAAGCGGGACTAGCGGGAGGGCAGATACGCAGTATTTT.

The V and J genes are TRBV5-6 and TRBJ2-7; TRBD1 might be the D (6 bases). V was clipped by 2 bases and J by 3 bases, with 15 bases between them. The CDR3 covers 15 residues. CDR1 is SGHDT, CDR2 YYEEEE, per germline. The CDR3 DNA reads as TGTGCCAGCAGCTTCCCAGGGGCCTATGGCTACGAGCAGTACTTC. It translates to CASSFPGAYGYEQYF.

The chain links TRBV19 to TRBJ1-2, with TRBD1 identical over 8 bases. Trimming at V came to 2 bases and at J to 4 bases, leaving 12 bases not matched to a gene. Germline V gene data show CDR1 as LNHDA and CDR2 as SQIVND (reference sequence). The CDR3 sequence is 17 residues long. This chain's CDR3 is CASSIWPGAGGIYGYTF. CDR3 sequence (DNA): TGTGCCAGTAGTATATGGCCCGGGGCAGGGGGCATCTATGGCTACACCTTC.

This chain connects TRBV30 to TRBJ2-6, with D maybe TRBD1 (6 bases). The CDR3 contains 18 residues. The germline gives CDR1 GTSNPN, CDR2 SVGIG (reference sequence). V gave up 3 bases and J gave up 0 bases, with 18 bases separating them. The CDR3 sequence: CAWRTTGTPLSGANVLTF. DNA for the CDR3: TGTGCCTGGAGGACCACAGGGACACCTCTCTCTGGGGCCAACGTCCTGACTTTC.

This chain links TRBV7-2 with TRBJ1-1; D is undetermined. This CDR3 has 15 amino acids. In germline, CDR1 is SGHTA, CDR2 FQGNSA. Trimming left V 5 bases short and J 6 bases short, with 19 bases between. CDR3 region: CASSLPFDRPAEAFF. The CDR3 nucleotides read TGTGCCAGCAGCCTACCCTTTGACCGACCGGCTGAAGCTTTCTTT.

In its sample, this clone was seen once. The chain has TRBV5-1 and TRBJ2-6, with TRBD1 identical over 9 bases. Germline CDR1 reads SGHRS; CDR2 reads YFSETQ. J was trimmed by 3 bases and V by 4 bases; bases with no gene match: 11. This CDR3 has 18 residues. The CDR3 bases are TGCGCCAGCAGCCCTCCGGGACAGGGAATGAGTGGGGCCAACGTCCTGACTTTC. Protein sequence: CASSPPGQGMSGANVLTF.

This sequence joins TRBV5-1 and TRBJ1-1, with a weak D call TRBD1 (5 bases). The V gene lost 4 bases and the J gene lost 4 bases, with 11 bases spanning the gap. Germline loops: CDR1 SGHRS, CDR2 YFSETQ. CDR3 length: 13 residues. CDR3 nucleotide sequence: TGCGCCAGCAGCCCCGGGGGTAGCACTGAAGCTTTCTTT. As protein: CASSPGGSTEAFF.

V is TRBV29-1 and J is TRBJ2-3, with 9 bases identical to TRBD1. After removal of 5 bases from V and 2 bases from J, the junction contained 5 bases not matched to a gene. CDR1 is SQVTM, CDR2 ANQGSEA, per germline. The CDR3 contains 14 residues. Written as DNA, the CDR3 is TGCAGCGTTATCGGGACAGGGATCACAGATACGCAGTATTTT. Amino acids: CSVIGTGITDTQYF.

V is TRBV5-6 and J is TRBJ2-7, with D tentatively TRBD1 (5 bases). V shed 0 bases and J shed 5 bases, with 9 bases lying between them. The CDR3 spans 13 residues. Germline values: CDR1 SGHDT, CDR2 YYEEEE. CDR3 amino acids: CASSLDPGHEQYF. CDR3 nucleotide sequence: TGTGCCAGCAGCTTGGATCCAGGGCACGAGCAGTACTTC.

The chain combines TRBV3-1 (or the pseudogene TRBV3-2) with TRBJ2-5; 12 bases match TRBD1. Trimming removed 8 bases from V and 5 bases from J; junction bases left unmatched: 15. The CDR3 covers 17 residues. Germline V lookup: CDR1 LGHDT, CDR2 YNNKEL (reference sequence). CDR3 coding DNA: TGTGCCAGCCTTAGATCCGGGACAGGGGGCATCTGGGAGACCCAGTACTTC. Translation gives CASLRSGTGGIWETQYF.

CDR3 coding DNA: TGTGCCATCAGTCGCGGTCTGGTGGGGACTGAAGCTTTCTTT. Translating it yields CAISRGLVGTEAFF. The chain has TRBV10-3 and TRBJ1-1; D call uncertain. The length of the CDR3 is 14 residues. Germline V CDR1 and CDR2: ENHRY, SYGVKD. V was trimmed by 5 bases and J by 5 bases, leaving 15 bases between them.

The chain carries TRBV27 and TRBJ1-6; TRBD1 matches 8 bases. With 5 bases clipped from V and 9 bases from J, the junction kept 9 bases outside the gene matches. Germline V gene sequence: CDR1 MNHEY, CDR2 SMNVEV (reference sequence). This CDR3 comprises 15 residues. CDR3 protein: CASSLFGTGTSPLHF. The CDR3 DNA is TGTGCCAGCAGTCTCTTCGGGACAGGTACTTCACCCCTCCACTTT.

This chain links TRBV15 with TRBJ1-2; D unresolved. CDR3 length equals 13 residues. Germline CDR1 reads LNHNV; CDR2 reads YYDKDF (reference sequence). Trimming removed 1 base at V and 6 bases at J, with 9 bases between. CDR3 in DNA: TGTGCCACCAGCAGAGGAAGGGCGGATGGCTACACCTTC. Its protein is CATSRGRADGYTF.

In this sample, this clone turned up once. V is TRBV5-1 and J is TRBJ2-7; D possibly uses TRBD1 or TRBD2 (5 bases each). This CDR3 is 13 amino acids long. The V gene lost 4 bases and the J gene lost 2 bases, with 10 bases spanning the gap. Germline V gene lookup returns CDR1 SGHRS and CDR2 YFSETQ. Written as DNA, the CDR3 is TGCGCCAGCAGCCGGGACGGAGCCTACGAGCAGTACTTC. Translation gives CASSRDGAYEQYF.

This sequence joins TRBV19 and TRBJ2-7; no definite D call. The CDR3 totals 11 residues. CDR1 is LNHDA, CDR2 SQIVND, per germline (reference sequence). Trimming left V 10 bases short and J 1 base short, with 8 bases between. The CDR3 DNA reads TGTGCCACCCAGAAGTCCTACGAGCAGTACTTC. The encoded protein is CATQKSYEQYF.